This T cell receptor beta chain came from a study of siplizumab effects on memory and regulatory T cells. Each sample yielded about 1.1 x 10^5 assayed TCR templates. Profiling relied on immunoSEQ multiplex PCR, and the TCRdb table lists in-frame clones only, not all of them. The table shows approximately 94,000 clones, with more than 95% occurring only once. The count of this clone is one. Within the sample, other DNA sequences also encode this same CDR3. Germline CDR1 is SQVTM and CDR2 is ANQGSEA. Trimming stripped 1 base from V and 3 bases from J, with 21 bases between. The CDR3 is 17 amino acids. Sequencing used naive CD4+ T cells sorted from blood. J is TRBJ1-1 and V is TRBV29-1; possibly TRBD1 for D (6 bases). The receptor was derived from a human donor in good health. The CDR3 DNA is TGCAGCGTTGAAGGTCGGGGTCGGGGGGCTTGGGACACTGAAGCTTTCTTT. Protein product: CSVEGRGRGAWDTEAFF.